Presented here are 12 T cell receptor beta chains from one specimen sequenced in a study of post-analysis software for immune sequencing data. General study findings and limits: About five TRBV segments were more frequent in patients than controls; TRBV5-6, TRBV5-1 and TRBV20-1 belonged to this group.

Antigens for these TCRs are unknown. Unique molecular identifiers had been added to the TCR beta cDNA libraries. A single record per CDR3 protein comes from TCRdb applying MiXCR to the PCR reads. The sample gives roughly 800,000 distinct CDR3 sequences, about 53% of which show up once; approximately 4.4% is in the top ten. The sequenced sample was blood. These receptor sequences come from a girl aged 10 to 17 with multiple sclerosis.

This chain uses TRBV12-3 or TRBV12-4 with TRBJ1-2; D remains ambiguous. The CDR3 consists of 16 residues. Trimming stripped 1 base from V and 2 bases from J, with 14 bases between. As DNA, the CDR3 is TGTGCCAGCAGTTTAGTAGGTGGGGAGTTGAACTATGGCTACACCTTC. It is translated as CASSLVGGELNYGYTF.

There are a few counts of this clonotype. The chain is built from TRBV29-1 and TRBJ1-1; maybe TRBD1 (6 bases). Trimming cost V 3 bases and J 5 bases, with 13 bases left between them. This CDR3 is built from 13 residues. The V gene's germline CDR1 is SQVTM and CDR2 ANQGSEA. CDR3 sequence reads: CSVDTGKHTEAFF. CDR3 sequence (DNA): TGCAGCGTTGACACAGGGAAGCATACTGAAGCTTTCTTT.

The table lists this clonotype with a few counts. The rearrangement joins TRBV5-1 to TRBJ2-5; the D is unclear. CDR1 is SGHRS and CDR2 is YFSETQ in the germline V gene. V lost 0 bases, J lost 5 bases, and 11 bases lay in between. This CDR3 is 14 amino acids long. Here the CDR3 DNA reads TGCGCCAGCAGCTTGGGCCTAGGATACGAGACCCAGTACTTC. Its protein product is CASSLGLGYETQYF.

The gene calls are TRBV7-8 and TRBJ2-1, with D unresolved. CDR3 length: 13 residues. V lost 0 bases to trimming and J lost 8 bases, with 8 bases between them. The V gene's germline CDR1 is SGHVS and CDR2 FQNEAQ. CDR3 sequence (DNA): TGTGCCAGCAGCTTAGCCCAGTCCCATGAGCAGTTCTTC. It encodes CASSLAQSHEQFF.

The chain carries TRBV12-3 or TRBV12-4 and TRBJ2-4; D tentatively reads TRBD1 or TRBD2 (5 bases each). The J call may be in error: the DNA end matches TRBJ2-7 better. The length of the CDR3 is 14 residues. For the CDR3, the DNA is TGTGCCAGCAGTTTCGTGGGGACCCCGTACGAGCAGTACTTC. Translation: CASSFVGTPYEQYF.

The gene calls are TRBV14 and TRBJ2-1; D perhaps matches TRBD2 (6 bases). The CDR3 spans 12 residues. Germline V CDR1 and CDR2: SGHDN, FVKESK. V gave up 9 bases and J gave up 10 bases, with 16 bases separating them. As DNA, the CDR3 is TGTGCCAGTAAGGAGGCGGGGTCGGAGCAGTTCTTC. It yields the protein CASKEAGSEQFF.

J is TRBJ1-1 and V is TRBV11-1; D remains ambiguous. The germline V gene encodes CDR1 SGHAT and CDR2 FQDESV (reference sequence). CDR3 length: 14 residues. V was pared by 5 bases and J by 3 bases, with 13 bases between. CDR3 DNA: TGTGCCAGCAGCCGGACCGTCTTTCACACTGAAGCTTTCTTT. Amino acid sequence: CASSRTVFHTEAFF.

This clonotype has only a few counts. This chain uses TRBV20-1 with TRBJ2-7; 10 bases are shared with TRBD2. This CDR3 is 14 amino acids long. Trimming cost V 2 bases and J 1 base; bases outside gene matches: 2. Germline V gene sequence: CDR1 DFQATT, CDR2 SNEGSKA (reference sequence). In DNA form, the CDR3 reads TGCAGTGCTAGAAGCGGGAGGGCTTCCTACGAGCAGTACTTC. Its translation is CSARSGRASYEQYF.

V usage is TRBV7-3 and J usage is TRBJ2-5; possibly TRBD2 for D (5 bases). Germline CDR1 is SGHTA and CDR2 is FQGTGA. Trimming removed 2 bases from V and 4 bases from J, with 14 bases in between. The CDR3 covers 15 residues. The CDR3 protein is CASSLLGGSVETQYF. As DNA, the CDR3 is TGTGCCAGCAGCTTATTAGGCGGGTCAGTAGAGACCCAGTACTTC.

On this clonotype itself: One end of the junction does not line up with germline, which may come from a read error. V is TRBV7-2 and J is TRBJ2-3; D not resolved. This CDR3 is built from 14 residues. Germline V gene lookup returns CDR1 SGHTA and CDR2 FQGNSA. The CDR3 loop reads CASTLILQPDTQYF. In DNA form, the CDR3 reads TGTGCCAGCACCTTAATATTACAGCCAGATACGCAGTATTTT.

This clonotype was seen only a few times. The CDR3 region has the DNA TGTGCCAGCAGTCCGGACAGGGGACAAGAGACCCAGTACTTC. The encoded protein is CASSPDRGQETQYF. J is TRBJ2-5 and V is TRBV2, with 9 bases lining up with TRBD1. Germline V gene sequence: CDR1 SNHLY, CDR2 FYNNEI. J lost 2 bases, V lost 5 bases, and 3 bases had no gene match. This CDR3 contains 14 residues.

The chain couples TRBV11-1 to TRBJ2-3; 11 bases map to TRBD2. V was clipped by 0 bases and J by 0 bases; unmatched bases: 14. The CDR3 sequence is 21 residues long. Germline CDR1 reads SGHAT; CDR2 reads FQDESV (reference sequence). CDR3 sequence reads: CASSLATPLSASGRSTDTQYF. CDR3 DNA: TGTGCCAGCAGCTTAGCAACCCCACTATCCGCTAGCGGGAGGAGCACAGATACGCAGTATTTT.